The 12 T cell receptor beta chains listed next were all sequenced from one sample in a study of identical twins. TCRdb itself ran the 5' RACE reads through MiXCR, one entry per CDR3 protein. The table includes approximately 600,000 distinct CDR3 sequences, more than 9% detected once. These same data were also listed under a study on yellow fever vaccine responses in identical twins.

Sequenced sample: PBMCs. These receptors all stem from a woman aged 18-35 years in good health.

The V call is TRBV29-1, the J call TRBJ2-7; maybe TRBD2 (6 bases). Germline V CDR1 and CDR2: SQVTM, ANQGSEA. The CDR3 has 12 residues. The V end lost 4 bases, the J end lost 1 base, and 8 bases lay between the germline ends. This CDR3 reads CSVAGRSYEQYF. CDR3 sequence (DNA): TGCAGCGTTGCTGGGAGGTCCTACGAGCAGTACTTC.

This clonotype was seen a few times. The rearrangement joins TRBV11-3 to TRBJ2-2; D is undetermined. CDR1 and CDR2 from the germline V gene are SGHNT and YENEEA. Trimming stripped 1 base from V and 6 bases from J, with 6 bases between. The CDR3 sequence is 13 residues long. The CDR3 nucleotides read TGTGCCAGCAGCTTAGTTAGTTCCGGGGAGCTGTTTTTT. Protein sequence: CASSLVSSGELFF.

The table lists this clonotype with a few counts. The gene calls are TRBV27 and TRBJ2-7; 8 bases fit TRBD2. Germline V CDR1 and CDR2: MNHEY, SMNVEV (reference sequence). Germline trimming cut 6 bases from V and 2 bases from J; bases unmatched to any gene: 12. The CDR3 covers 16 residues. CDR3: CASRGSGGPLTYEQYF. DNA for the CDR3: TGTGCCAGCAGAGGATCGGGAGGGCCTTTAACCTACGAGCAGTACTTC.

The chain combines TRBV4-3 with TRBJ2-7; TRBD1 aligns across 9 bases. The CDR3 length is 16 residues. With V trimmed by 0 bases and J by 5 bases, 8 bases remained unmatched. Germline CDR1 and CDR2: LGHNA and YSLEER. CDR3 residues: CASSQDPGQGTDEQYF. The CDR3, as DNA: TGCGCCAGCAGCCAAGATCCGGGACAGGGTACCGACGAGCAGTACTTC.

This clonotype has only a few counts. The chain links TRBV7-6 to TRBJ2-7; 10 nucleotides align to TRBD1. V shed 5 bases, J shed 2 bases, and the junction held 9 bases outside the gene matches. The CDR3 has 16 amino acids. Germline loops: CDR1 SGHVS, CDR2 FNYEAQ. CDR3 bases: TGTGCCAGCAGCCCCCAGACAGGGGGCTCTGCCTACGAGCAGTACTTC. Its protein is CASSPQTGGSAYEQYF. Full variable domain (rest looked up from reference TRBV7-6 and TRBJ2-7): GAGVSQSPRYKVTKRGQDVALRCDPISGHVSLYWYRQALGQGPEFLTYFNYEAQQDKSGLPNDRFSAERPEGSISTLTIQRTEQRDSAMYRCASSPQTGGSAYEQYFGPGTRLTVT.

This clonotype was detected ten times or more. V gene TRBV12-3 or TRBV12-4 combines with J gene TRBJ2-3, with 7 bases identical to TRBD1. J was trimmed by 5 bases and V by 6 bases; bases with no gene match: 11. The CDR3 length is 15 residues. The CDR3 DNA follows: TGTGCCAGCAGCCCTTCGAGGGGGCTCGGAGATACGCAGTATTTT. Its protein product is CASSPSRGLGDTQYF.

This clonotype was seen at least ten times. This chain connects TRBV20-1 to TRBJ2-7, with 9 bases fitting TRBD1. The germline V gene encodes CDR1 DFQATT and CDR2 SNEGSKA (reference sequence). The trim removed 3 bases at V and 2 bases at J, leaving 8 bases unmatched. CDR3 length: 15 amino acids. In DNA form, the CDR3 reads TGCAGTGCTAGTTTCCGGGACAGGGCCCCCTACGAGCAGTACTTC. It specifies CSASFRDRAPYEQYF.

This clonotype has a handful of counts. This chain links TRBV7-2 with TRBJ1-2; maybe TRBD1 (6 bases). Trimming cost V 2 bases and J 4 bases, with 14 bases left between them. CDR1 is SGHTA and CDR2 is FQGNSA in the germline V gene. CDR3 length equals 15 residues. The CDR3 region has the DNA TGTGCCAGCAGCTTAAGGCTGGGGGCTAGCTATGGCTACACCTTC. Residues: CASSLRLGASYGYTF.

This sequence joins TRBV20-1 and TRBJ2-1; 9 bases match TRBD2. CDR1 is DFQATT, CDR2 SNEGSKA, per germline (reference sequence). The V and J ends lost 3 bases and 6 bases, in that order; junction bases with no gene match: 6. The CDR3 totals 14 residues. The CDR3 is CSARSLAGINEQFF. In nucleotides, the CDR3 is TGCAGTGCTAGGTCTCTAGCGGGGATCAATGAGCAGTTCTTC.

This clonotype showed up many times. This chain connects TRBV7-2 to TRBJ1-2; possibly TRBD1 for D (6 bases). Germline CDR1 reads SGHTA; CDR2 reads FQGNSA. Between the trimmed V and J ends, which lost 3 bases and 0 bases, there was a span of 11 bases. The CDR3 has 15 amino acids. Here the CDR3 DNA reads TGTGCCAGCAGCTTGGAGGGGGGAGCTAACTATGGCTACACCTTC. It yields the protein CASSLEGGANYGYTF.

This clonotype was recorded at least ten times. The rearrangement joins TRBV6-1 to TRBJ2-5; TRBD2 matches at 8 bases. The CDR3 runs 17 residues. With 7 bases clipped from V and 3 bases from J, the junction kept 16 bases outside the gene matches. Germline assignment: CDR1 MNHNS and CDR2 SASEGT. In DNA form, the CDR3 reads TGTGCCAGCACCGACGGGGGGGCTGCGGGGGTCAAAGAGACCCAGTACTTC. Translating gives CASTDGGAAGVKETQYF.

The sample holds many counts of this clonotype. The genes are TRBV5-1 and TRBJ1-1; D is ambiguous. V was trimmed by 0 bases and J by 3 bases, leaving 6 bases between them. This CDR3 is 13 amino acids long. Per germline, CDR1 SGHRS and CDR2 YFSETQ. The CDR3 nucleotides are TGCGCCAGCAGCTTGGCTCCAGACACTGAAGCTTTCTTT. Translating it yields CASSLAPDTEAFF.